The present TCR beta chain was sequenced within a study of shared clonotypes between healthy human individuals. About this clone itself: The same CDR3 is also encoded by other DNA sequences in this sample.

Sequencing used immunoSEQ multiplex PCR; TCRdb keeps in-frame clones, though not all of them. The table has 2 million to 2.5 million clones, about nine tenths seen once. V was pared by 5 bases and J by 1 base, with 8 bases between. This CDR3 has 13 residues. Per germline, CDR1 SEHNR and CDR2 FQNEAQ (reference sequence). This receptor was obtained from a man younger than 35 in good health. Some clones in this sample may be carry-over from other donors' samples. This chain uses TRBV7-9 with TRBJ1-1; no firm D call. Sequenced input: naive CD4+ T cells from PBMCs. Stated subset: CD45RA+ positively selected. The CDR3 is CASSLGENTEAFF. CDR3 nucleotide sequence: TGTGCCAGCAGCCTCGGGGAGAACACTGAAGCTTTCTTT.